This section outlines one TCR beta chain sequence together with its context. As yet, its antigen is unknown. This CDR3 has 16 amino acids. Germline CDR1 and CDR2: GTSNPN and SVGIG (reference sequence). V dropped 1 base and J dropped 3 bases, with 16 bases sitting between them. With 60 Vbeta and 13 Jbeta primers, the PCR was carried out. Only in-frame clones appear in the TCRdb table, and some are missing; sequencing was by immunoSEQ multiplex PCR. The table has around 200,000 clones, 70% to 85% seen once. These data belong to a study of cytomegalovirus exposure and HLA in healthy donors. Regarding the study as a whole: The study carried out a later analysis of TCR beta sequences. It associated approximately 16,000 of them with specific HLA alleles at a false discovery rate of 0.05. High specificity and sensitivity for cytomegalovirus status were reported for the classifier. Researchers counted 150 to 200 TCR beta chains as cytomegalovirus-associated.

The source material was PBMCs. This rearrangement joins TRBV30 to TRBJ1-3; D ambiguous. This TCR was recovered from a woman between 55 and 75 years old in good health and CMV-seropositive. The CDR3 is CAWSAGESLSGNTIYF. As DNA, the CDR3 is TGTGCCTGGAGTGCTGGGGAGAGCCTTAGTGGAAACACCATATATTTT.